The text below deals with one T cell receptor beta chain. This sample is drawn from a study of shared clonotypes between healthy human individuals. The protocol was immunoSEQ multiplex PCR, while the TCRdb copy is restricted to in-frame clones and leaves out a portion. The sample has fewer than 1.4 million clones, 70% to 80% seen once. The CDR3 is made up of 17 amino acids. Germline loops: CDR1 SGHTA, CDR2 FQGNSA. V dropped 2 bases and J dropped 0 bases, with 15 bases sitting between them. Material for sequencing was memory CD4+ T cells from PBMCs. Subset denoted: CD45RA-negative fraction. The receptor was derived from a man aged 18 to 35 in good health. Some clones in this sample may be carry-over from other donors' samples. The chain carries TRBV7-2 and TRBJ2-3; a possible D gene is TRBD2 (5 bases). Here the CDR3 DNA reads TGTGCCAGCAGCTTAAGACTAACCCAACTTAGCACAGATACGCAGTATTTT. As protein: CASSLRLTQLSTDTQYF. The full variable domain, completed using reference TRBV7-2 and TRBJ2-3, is GAGVSQSPSNKVTEKGKDVELRCDPISGHTALYWYRQSLGQGLEFLIYFQGNSAPDKSGLPSDRFSAERTGGSVSTLTIQRTQQEDSAVYLCASSLRLTQLSTDTQYFGPGTRLTVL.